The clone carrying this T cell receptor (beta chain) has only a few counts. The entry originates in a study of identical twins. TCRdb redid the calling of the 5' RACE reads with MiXCR, one entry per CDR3 protein. This table has fewer than 250,000 distinct CDR3 sequences, less than 8% appearing once. The same sample was also used in a study of yellow fever vaccine responses in identical twins. This second study says: Convergence reportedly seemed to mark part of the twins' vaccine T cell response, with personalization marking the rest.

Material: memory (CD45RO+) T cells sorted from blood. This TCR came from a young woman in good health.

The CDR3 coding sequence is TGTGCCAGCAGTTACAGAGCGGGAGAGACGCAGTATTTT. Its translation is CASSYRAGETQYF. V gene TRBV6-2 or TRBV6-3 combines with J gene TRBJ2-3, with 8 bases fitting TRBD2. The CDR3 is made up of 13 amino acids. Unmatched junction bases numbered 4, after V lost 2 bases and J lost 9 bases. Germline V lookup: CDR1 MNHEY, CDR2 SVGEGT.